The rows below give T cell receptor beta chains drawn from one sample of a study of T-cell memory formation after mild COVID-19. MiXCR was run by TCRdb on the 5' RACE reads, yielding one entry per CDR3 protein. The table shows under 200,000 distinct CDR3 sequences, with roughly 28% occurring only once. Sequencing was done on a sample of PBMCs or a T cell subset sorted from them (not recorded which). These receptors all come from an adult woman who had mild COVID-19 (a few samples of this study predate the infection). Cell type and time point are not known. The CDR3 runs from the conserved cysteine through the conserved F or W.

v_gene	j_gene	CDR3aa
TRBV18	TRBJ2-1	CASSQQGTYNEQFF
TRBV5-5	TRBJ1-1	CASSSQGTEAFF
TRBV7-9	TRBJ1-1	CASSLVGENTEAFF
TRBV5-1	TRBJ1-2	CASSLDRGDGYTF
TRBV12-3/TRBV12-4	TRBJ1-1	CASRVGAGHTEAFF
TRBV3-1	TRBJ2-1	CASSSAGGDEQFF
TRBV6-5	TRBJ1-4	CASSSDSTGTLGLFF
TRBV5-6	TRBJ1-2	CASTLPGGGYGYTF
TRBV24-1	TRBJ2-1	CATSDLRTSGRTAYNEQFF
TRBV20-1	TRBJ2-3	CSARDYGTSTDTQYF
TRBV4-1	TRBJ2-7	CASSPSGGLSSYEQYF
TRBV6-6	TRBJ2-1	CASSPQGGGNEQFF
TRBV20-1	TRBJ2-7	CSARNRSYSYEQYF
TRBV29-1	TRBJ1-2	CSAWGSVGYTF
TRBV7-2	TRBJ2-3	CASSHLAGGPDTQYF
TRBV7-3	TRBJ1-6	CASSSGQRGNSPLHF
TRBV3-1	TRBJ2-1	CASSQESGRSSYNEQFF
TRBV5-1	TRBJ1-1	CASSAGRGNTEAFF
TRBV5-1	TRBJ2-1	CASSPPGLAGVNEQFF
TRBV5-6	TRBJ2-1	CASSSAGQGIGEQFF
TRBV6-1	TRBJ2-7	CASSAWTSGSDEQYF
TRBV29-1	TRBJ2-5	CSGTGGGSQYF
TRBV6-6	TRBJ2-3	CASSYQGYADTQYF
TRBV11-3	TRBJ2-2	CASSGRRGTSGRNTGELFF
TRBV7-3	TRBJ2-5	CASSLPGSTSAETQYF
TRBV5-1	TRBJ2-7	CASSSQGQGSYEQYF
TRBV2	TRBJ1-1	CASSARLNTEAFF
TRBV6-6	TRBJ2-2	CASSYSRGRGGTGELFF
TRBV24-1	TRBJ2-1	CATSVSGLYNEQFF
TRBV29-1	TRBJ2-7	CSVGTPGGYEQYF
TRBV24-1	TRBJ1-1	CATSDGRAEAFF
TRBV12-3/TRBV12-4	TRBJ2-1	CASSSLDEQFF
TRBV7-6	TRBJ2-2	CASSPARAWAGELFF
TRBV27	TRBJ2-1	CASTIRDPSLGQFF
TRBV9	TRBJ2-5	CASSAWGRGEGGETQYF
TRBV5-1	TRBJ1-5	CASRKAGGEDQPQHF
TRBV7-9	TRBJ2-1	CASSKIGLAGNNEQFF
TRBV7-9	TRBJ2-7	CASSRGAYEQYF
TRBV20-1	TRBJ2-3	CSARVLVSISDTQYF
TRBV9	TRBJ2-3	CASSRTGADTQYF
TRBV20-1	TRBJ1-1	CSGPRENTEAFF
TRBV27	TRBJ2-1	CASSKWGYNEQFF
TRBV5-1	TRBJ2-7	CASSLSALSYEQYF
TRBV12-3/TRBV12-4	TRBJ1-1	CASSATGQVSTEAFF
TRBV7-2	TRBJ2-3	CASSLQRGTDQYF
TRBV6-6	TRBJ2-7	CASRPTRNSYEQYF
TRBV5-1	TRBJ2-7	CASSLDREGGEQYF
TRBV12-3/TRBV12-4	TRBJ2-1	CASSSPGQGANEQFF